The 14 T cell receptor beta chains listed next were all sequenced from one sample in a study of blood T cell repertoires in COVID-19. The method was immunoSEQ multiplex PCR; TCRdb's version includes in-frame clones alone and lacks a portion of them. The sample lists 130,000 or so clones, approximately 90% occurring once. The specimen was peripheral blood. Source of these receptors: a human donor with COVID-19, enrolled during active disease. The donor label of this sample is uncertain.

As to this clone: Relative to the germline gene, one junction end is altered; a read error may explain this. V and J are TRBV2 and TRBJ2-5; TRBD2 matches at 11 bases. CDR3 length: 17 residues. The V gene's germline CDR1 is SNHLY and CDR2 FYNNEI. The CDR3 here is CASSEGLAGQGGETQYF. The CDR3 DNA reads TGTGCCAGCAGCGAAGGACTAGCGGGTCAAGGGGGGGAGACCCAGTACTTC.

V gene TRBV28 combines with J gene TRBJ1-6, with 9 bases fitting TRBD1. J gave up 7 bases and V 5 bases, and 6 bases lay outside the gene matches. CDR1 MDHEN and CDR2 SYDVKM come from the germline V gene. CDR3 length: 15 amino acids. This CDR3 reads CASSDPGQGNSPLHF. CDR3 DNA: TGTGCCAGCAGTGATCCGGGACAGGGAAATTCACCCCTCCACTTT.

This chain links TRBV18 with TRBJ2-5; a weak D match, TRBD1 (5 bases). This CDR3 spans 12 amino acids. Trimming removed 6 bases from V and 4 bases from J, with 9 bases in between. Germline CDR1 is KGHSH and CDR2 is LQKENI. The DNA for the CDR3 is TGTGCCAGCTCCCAAAGGGGAGAGACCCAGTACTTC. Its protein is CASSQRGETQYF.

This chain uses TRBV19 with TRBJ2-4; 15 nucleotides match TRBD2. This CDR3 comprises 17 residues. Germline values: CDR1 LNHDA, CDR2 SQIVND (reference sequence). J lost 0 bases, V lost 9 bases, and 6 bases had no gene match. The CDR3 DNA sequence: TGTGCCAGCGGACTAGCGGGAGGGCACCTAGCCAAAAACATTCAGTACTTC. It is translated as CASGLAGGHLAKNIQYF.

The chain uses TRBV7-3 and TRBJ2-1, with 9 bases aligning to TRBD1. The CDR3 consists of 14 residues. V lost 5 bases, J lost 8 bases, and 7 bases stayed unmatched. Germline CDR1 SGHTA, CDR2 FQGTGA. CDR3 DNA sequence: TGTGCCAGCAGCCAGGGACAGGGCCGGGATGAGCAGTTCTTC. Translating it yields CASSQGQGRDEQFF.

The V call is TRBV7-9, the J call TRBJ2-5, with D possibly matching TRBD1 (5 bases). Germline V CDR1 and CDR2: SEHNR, FQNEAQ (reference sequence). The CDR3 runs to 15 residues. V shed 0 bases and J shed 1 base, with 9 bases lying between them. CDR3 residues: CASSLALDTQETQYF. The CDR3 nucleotides are TGTGCCAGCAGCTTAGCGCTGGACACCCAAGAGACCCAGTACTTC.

CDR3 sequence reads: CAWVGTGSSYEQYF. The CDR3 DNA follows: TGTGCCTGGGTCGGGACAGGGTCCTCCTACGAGCAGTACTTC. The chain links TRBV30 to TRBJ2-7, with 9 bases fitting TRBD1. Unmatched junction bases numbered 5, after V lost 5 bases and J lost 0 bases. The CDR3 is made up of 14 amino acids. Germline CDR1 and CDR2: GTSNPN and SVGIG (reference sequence). Complete variable domain (other parts from reference TRBV30 and TRBJ2-7): SQTIHQWPATLVQPVGSPLSLECTVEGTSNPNLYWYRQAAGRGLQLLFYSVGIGQISSEVPQNLSASRPQDRQFILSSKKLLLSDSGFYLCAWVGTGSSYEQYFGPGTRLTVT.

This clone occurred a few times. This sequence joins TRBV29-1 and TRBJ2-2, with D perhaps matching TRBD2 (6 bases). With 4 bases removed from V and 3 bases from J, the gap between germline ends came to 9 bases. This CDR3 region has 13 residues. The germline V gene has CDR1 SQVTM and CDR2 ANQGSEA. The CDR3 sequence: CSVGRDHTGELFF. The CDR3, as DNA: TGCAGCGTTGGGCGGGACCACACCGGGGAGCTGTTTTTT.

The rearrangement links TRBV30 to TRBJ1-2, with a possible D match to TRBD1 (6 bases). V lost 5 bases and J 3 bases, leaving 13 bases between the germline ends. The CDR3 sequence is 13 residues long. Germline V CDR1 and CDR2: GTSNPN, SVGIG (reference sequence). The CDR3 sequence is CAWPRGGDYGYTF. CDR3 coding DNA: TGTGCCTGGCCGAGGGGGGGAGACTATGGCTACACCTTC.

The J gene is TRBJ2-3, the V gene TRBV7-2; no definite D call. The V gene lost 6 bases and the J gene lost 0 bases, with 10 bases spanning the gap. The CDR3 length is 14 residues. CDR1 is SGHTA and CDR2 is FQGNSA in the germline V gene. CDR3 amino acids: CASSSQTSTDTQYF. The CDR3 nucleotides read TGTGCCAGCAGTTCCCAGACTAGCACAGATACGCAGTATTTT.

The chain links TRBV6-5 to TRBJ2-7; TRBD1 is a possible D gene (5 bases). Germline CDR1 MNHEY, CDR2 SVGAGI. The CDR3 sequence is 12 residues long. V lost 8 bases and J lost 2, with 10 bases in between. The CDR3 here is CASGPGTYEQYF. In DNA form, the CDR3 reads TGTGCCAGCGGTCCAGGGACCTACGAGCAGTACTTC.

The chain has TRBV5-5 and TRBJ2-2, with 10 bases matching TRBD2. The ends lost 2 bases at V and 2 bases at J; junction bases unmatched: 3. CDR1 is SGHKS, CDR2 YYEKEE, per germline (reference sequence). This CDR3 is built from 16 residues. This CDR3 is CASSFLAGENTGELFF. The CDR3 DNA sequence: TGTGCCAGCAGCTTCCTAGCGGGGGAAAACACCGGGGAGCTGTTTTTT.

The chain joins TRBV7-7 to TRBJ2-1; 8 nucleotides agree with TRBD2. The CDR3 runs 15 residues. V lost 6 bases to trimming and J lost 3 bases; unmatched junction nucleotides: 7. Germline V gene lookup returns CDR1 SSHAT and CDR2 FNYEAQ (reference sequence). The CDR3 nucleotides read TGTGCCAGCAGTCTTAGCGGGGCCGACTACAATGAGCAGTTCTTC. Translation: CASSLSGADYNEQFF.

A single count supports this clone. The V gene is TRBV24-1, the J gene TRBJ2-5, with 12 bases aligning to TRBD2. The germline V gene encodes CDR1 KGHDR and CDR2 SFDVKD. This CDR3 has 16 residues. Trimming removed 7 bases from V and 2 bases from J; junction bases left unmatched: 7. The CDR3 sequence is CATSEASGGGQETQYF. CDR3 sequence (DNA): TGTGCCACCAGCGAGGCTAGCGGGGGGGGACAAGAGACCCAGTACTTC.